Following are 24 T cell receptor beta chains from one sample sequenced in a study of T cells in tuberculosis. Here immunoSEQ multiplex PCR was the method, and the copy in TCRdb shows in-frame clones only, minus some. The table includes about 36,000 clones, about 93% detected once. The sequenced material came from PBMCs. These receptors were collected from a donor aged 5 to 30 with latent tuberculosis or without tuberculosis infection.

This clone was counted between two and nine times. The CDR3 bases are TGTGCCAGCAGGCGCGGGACAGGGACTACGTGGGGGCAGTACTTC. This sequence encodes CASRRGTGTTWGQYF. The J gene is TRBJ2-7, the V gene TRBV5-6, with 9 bases identical to TRBD1. CDR1 and CDR2 from the germline V gene are SGHDT and YYEEEE. V lost 5 bases, J lost 9 bases, and 15 bases stayed unmatched. The CDR3 consists of 15 residues.

This chain links TRBV7-9 with TRBJ1-2; 9 nucleotides match TRBD1. V dropped 4 bases and J dropped 3; count of bases not matched to a gene: 15. Germline V gene data show CDR1 as SEHNR and CDR2 as FQNEAQ (reference sequence). The CDR3 covers 18 residues. This CDR3 is CASSSPPDRGPFDYGYTF. In nucleotides, the CDR3 is TGTGCCAGCAGCTCCCCTCCGGACAGGGGACCTTTTGACTATGGCTACACCTTC.

Here the CDR3 reads CASSGPGTGIASSGYEQYF. The CDR3 DNA sequence: TGTGCCAGCAGCGGACCCGGGACAGGGATAGCCTCGTCAGGCTACGAGCAGTACTTC. The genes are TRBV9 and TRBJ2-7, with TRBD1 matching over 9 bases. Germline lookup yields CDR1 SGDLS and CDR2 YYNGEE. V was clipped by 3 bases and J by 3 bases; unmatched bases: 19. This CDR3 has 19 amino acids. The full variable domain, completed using reference TRBV9 and TRBJ2-7, is DSGVTQTPKHLITATGQRVTLRCSPRSGDLSVYWYQQSLDQGLQFLIQYYNGEERAKGNILERFSAQQFPDLHSELNLSSLELGDSALYFCASSGPGTGIASSGYEQYFGPGTRLTVT.

This chain uses TRBV14 with TRBJ1-4; the D is unclear. The CDR3 sequence is 13 residues long. V lost 1 base, J lost 8 bases, and 8 bases lay in between. Germline values: CDR1 SGHDN, CDR2 FVKESK. For the CDR3, the DNA is TGTGCCAGCAGCCAAGTCGCGGGGGAAAAACTGTTTTTT. Amino acids: CASSQVAGEKLFF.

This clone showed up just a few times. This chain connects TRBV6-6 to TRBJ1-5, with 10 nucleotides matching TRBD1. With V trimmed by 6 bases and J by 6 bases, 5 bases remained unmatched. The CDR3 totals 14 residues. CDR1 and CDR2 from the germline V gene are MNHNY and SVGAGI (reference sequence). DNA for the CDR3: TGTGCCAGCAGCCCTGACAGGGGGCGTCAGCCCCAGCATTTT. It yields the protein CASSPDRGRQPQHF.

The rearrangement uses TRBV19 and TRBJ1-5; 9 bases are a match to TRBD1. The CDR3 has 14 amino acids. CDR1 LNHDA and CDR2 SQIVND come from the germline V gene (reference sequence). With V trimmed by 4 bases and J by 4 bases, 2 bases remained unmatched. CDR3 DNA sequence: TGTGCCAGTAGTACGGACAGGGGAAATCAGCCCCAGCATTTT. Translated, it gives CASSTDRGNQPQHF.

V usage is TRBV5-4 and J usage is TRBJ2-3, with TRBD1 matching over 8 bases. V was pared by 6 bases and J by 4 bases, with 4 bases of the junction left unmatched. CDR1 and CDR2 from the germline V gene are SGHNT and YYREEE (reference sequence). The CDR3 is made up of 13 amino acids. The CDR3 is CASTQQGADTQYF. The DNA for the CDR3 is TGTGCCAGCACCCAACAGGGGGCAGATACGCAGTATTTT.

This chain uses TRBV29-1 with TRBJ1-3; 9 nucleotides align to TRBD1. Germline CDR1 and CDR2: SQVTM and ANQGSEA. This CDR3 region has 16 residues. The V gene end was trimmed by 0 bases and the J gene end by 4 bases; junction bases not matched to a gene: 7. The CDR3 nucleotides read TGCAGCGTTGAAGAGTACAGGGGGCCCGAAGGAAACACCATATATTTT. It specifies CSVEEYRGPEGNTIYF.

J is TRBJ2-7 and V is TRBV4-1; 8 nucleotides agree with TRBD1. The CDR3 runs 16 residues. Germline CDR1 reads MGHRA; CDR2 reads YSYEKL. J gave up 4 bases and V 1 base, and 9 bases lay outside the gene matches. The CDR3 protein is CASSQAETGEVYEQYF. The CDR3 region has the DNA TGCGCCAGCAGCCAAGCTGAGACAGGGGAGGTGTACGAGCAGTACTTC.

The chain couples TRBV6-1 to TRBJ1-2; 7 bases are shared with TRBD1. The germline gives CDR1 MNHNS, CDR2 SASEGT. V gave up 5 bases and J gave up 8 bases; unmatched junction bases: 11. The CDR3 extends over 14 amino acids. The CDR3 DNA sequence: TGTGCCAGCAGTCCAATCGACAGGGCCAGAGGCTACACCTTC. Its translation: CASSPIDRARGYTF.

The CDR3 here is CSVGDRVDTEAFF. The DNA of the CDR3 is TGCAGCGTTGGGGACAGGGTCGATACTGAAGCTTTCTTT. V usage is TRBV29-1 and J usage is TRBJ1-1, with 9 bases identical to TRBD1. The CDR3 covers 13 residues. With 4 bases clipped from V and 5 bases from J, the junction kept 5 bases outside the gene matches. Looked up from germline, CDR1 is SQVTM and CDR2 is ANQGSEA.

The rearrangement uses TRBV5-1 and TRBJ1-4; perhaps TRBD1 as D (6 bases). Germline V lookup: CDR1 SGHRS, CDR2 YFSETQ. The CDR3 covers 11 residues. Trimming shortened V by 2 bases and J by 12 bases, and 8 bases separated the two germline ends. The CDR3 reads CASSLQGELFF. In DNA, the CDR3 is TGCGCCAGCAGCTTACAGGGAGAACTGTTTTTT.

J is TRBJ1-2 and V is TRBV14; TRBD1 matches 8 bases. Germline loops: CDR1 SGHDN, CDR2 FVKESK. The CDR3 is made up of 16 amino acids. V lost 0 bases to trimming and J lost 3 bases; unmatched junction nucleotides: 6. CDR3 sequence (DNA): TGTGCCAGCAGCCAAGACCGGACAGGGAGCCACTATGGCTACACCTTC. Translating it yields CASSQDRTGSHYGYTF.

The chain combines TRBV4-1 with TRBJ2-3; tentative D call: TRBD1 (6 bases). This CDR3 is built from 15 residues. CDR1 and CDR2 (germline): MGHRA, YSYEKL. V was shortened by 4 bases and J by 0 bases, with 11 bases between the two germline ends. The CDR3 spells CASSPTGPSTDTQYF. The CDR3 nucleotides read TGCGCCAGCAGCCCAACAGGGCCTAGCACAGATACGCAGTATTTT.

The chain carries TRBV15 and TRBJ1-2; no firm D call. This CDR3 spans 16 amino acids. The germline V gene has CDR1 LNHNV and CDR2 YYDKDF (reference sequence). V was clipped by 0 bases and J by 3 bases, with 14 bases between them. The CDR3 sequence: CATSRERGKSDYGYTF. CDR3 sequence (DNA): TGTGCCACCAGCAGAGAACGGGGTAAATCAGACTATGGCTACACCTTC. Supplemented by reference TRBV15 and TRBJ1-2, the full variable domain reads DAMVIQNPRYQVTQFGKPVTLSCSQTLNHNVMYWYQQKSSQAPKLLFHYYDKDFNNEADTPDNFQSRRPNTSFCFLDIRSPGLGDTAMYLCATSRERGKSDYGYTFGSGTRLTVV.

The CDR3 region has the DNA TGTGCCAGCAGTGGGGACAGGGGCTTAAAAAACTATGGCTACACCTTC. This codes for CASSGDRGLKNYGYTF. This rearrangement joins TRBV2 to TRBJ1-2; 10 bases fit TRBD1. Germline CDR1 reads SNHLY; CDR2 reads FYNNEI. This CDR3 is 16 amino acids long. V gave up 4 bases and J gave up 2 bases; unmatched junction bases: 7.

The chain links TRBV2 to TRBJ1-2, with D possibly TRBD1 on 6 matching bases. Germline V lookup: CDR1 SNHLY, CDR2 FYNNEI. Trimming took 5 bases from V and 4 from J, leaving 11 bases between them. This CDR3 contains 13 residues. The CDR3, as DNA: TGTGCCAGCAGTTTACAGGGATCCTATGGCTACACCTTC. This translates into CASSLQGSYGYTF.

V usage is TRBV2 and J usage is TRBJ2-7, with a weak D call TRBD2 (6 bases). Germline CDR1 is SNHLY and CDR2 is FYNNEI. CDR3 length: 13 residues. The V end was cut by 7 bases, the J end by 4 bases, with 14 bases between. CDR3 sequence reads: CASKFGGRYEQYF. CDR3 bases: TGTGCCAGCAAGTTCGGGGGTAGGTACGAGCAGTACTTC. The full variable domain, rest sourced from reference TRBV2 and TRBJ2-7, is EPEVTQTPSHQVTQMGQEVILRCVPISNHLYFYWYRQILGQKVEFLVSFYNNEISEKSEIFDDQFSVERPDGSNFTLKIRSTKLEDSAMYFCASKFGGRYEQYFGPGTRLTVT.

V usage is TRBV27 and J usage is TRBJ2-3, with TRBD1 as a possible D gene (6 bases). CDR1 is MNHEY, CDR2 SMNVEV, per germline (reference sequence). With 8 bases removed from V and 0 bases from J, the gap between germline ends came to 9 bases. CDR3 length: 13 amino acids. The CDR3 spells CASRRGSTDTQYF. DNA of the CDR3: TGTGCCAGCCGTAGGGGGAGCACAGATACGCAGTATTTT.

This chain uses TRBV15 with TRBJ1-5, with unresolved D. The CDR3 runs 18 residues. Germline assignment: CDR1 LNHNV and CDR2 YYDKDF (reference sequence). Trimming left V 0 bases short and J 5 bases short, with 20 bases between. In DNA, the CDR3 is TGTGCCACCAGCAGAGATGTGCCCCTGGCCGCGGGTCATCAGCCCCAGCATTTT. Its protein product is CATSRDVPLAAGHQPQHF.

V gene TRBV7-3 combines with J gene TRBJ1-2; a weak D match, TRBD1 (5 bases). This CDR3 spans 14 amino acids. Trimming took 5 bases from V and 7 from J, leaving 17 bases between them. Germline V gene sequence: CDR1 SGHTA, CDR2 FQGTGA. The CDR3 loop is CASSDGGAGSGYTF. The CDR3, as DNA: TGTGCCAGCAGCGACGGGGGTGCTGGTTCTGGCTACACCTTC.

This clone came up a few times. The chain recombines TRBV11-3 with TRBJ2-7; 8 bases line up with TRBD1. Germline lookup yields CDR1 SGHNT and CDR2 YENEEA. The trim removed 5 bases at V and 2 bases at J, leaving 5 bases unmatched. The CDR3 extends over 14 amino acids. CDR3 region: CASSPGGLPYEQYF. CDR3 sequence (DNA): TGTGCCAGCAGCCCAGGGGGCCTGCCCTACGAGCAGTACTTC.

This clone showed up just once. The chain recombines TRBV6-5 with TRBJ2-7, with 10 bases aligning to TRBD1. Germline-derived CDR1 and CDR2 are MNHEY and SVGAGI. This CDR3 spans 15 amino acids. J gave up 5 bases and V 4 bases, and 8 bases lay outside the gene matches. The CDR3 bases are TGTGCCAGCAGTTCCCCAGGGGACAGGGGCCACGAGCAGTACTTC. This gives the protein CASSSPGDRGHEQYF.

The chain recombines TRBV10-2 with TRBJ2-1; 10 nucleotides align to TRBD2. V dropped 0 bases and J dropped 5; count of bases not matched to a gene: 7. Germline CDR1 reads WSHSY; CDR2 reads SAAADI. The CDR3 consists of 17 residues. CDR3 in amino acids: CASSESLLAGTHNEQFF. CDR3 bases: TGCGCCAGCAGTGAGTCCCTACTAGCGGGGACCCACAATGAGCAGTTCTTC.